Below are 17 T cell receptor beta chains sequenced from a single sample in a study of regulatory T cells in long-lasting Graves disease. The time point was: persistent/refractory GD, antithyroid drugs over 5 years with positive TRAb. The TCR library was made from RNA that had been extracted from PBMCs in TRIzol. Arm-PCR of CDR3 regions and iRepertoire HTBI primers were used to build TCR beta libraries. TCRdb independently ran MiXCR on the multiplex PCR reads; one entry per CDR3 protein. Among over 350,000 distinct CDR3 sequences listed, around 21% were seen once. Sequences were derived from peripheral blood mononuclear cells (PBMCs), sampled when the disease was refractory, from a patient treated with antithyroid drugs. These receptors originate from a female donor with Graves disease.

The J gene is TRBJ1-5, the V gene TRBV6-1; D remains unclear. V lost 6 bases and J lost 2, with 8 bases in between. Per germline, CDR1 MNHNS and CDR2 SASEGT. The CDR3 contains 13 residues. CDR3 protein: CASRDSGNQPQHF. CDR3 in DNA: TGTGCCAGCAGGGATAGCGGCAATCAGCCCCAGCATTTT.

This clonotype was counted ten times or more. V and J are TRBV2 and TRBJ1-2; D not certain. The CDR3 spans 12 residues. In germline, CDR1 is SNHLY, CDR2 FYNNEI. V was pared by 6 bases and J by 4 bases, with 9 bases between. The CDR3 sequence: CASREGGYGYTF. In DNA form, the CDR3 reads TGTGCCAGCAGAGAGGGAGGCTATGGCTACACCTTC.

This clonotype was detected only a few times. This chain links TRBV29-1 with TRBJ1-1, with 7 positions matching TRBD1. The V gene end was trimmed by 7 bases and the J gene end by 5 bases; junction bases not matched to a gene: 10. The CDR3 is made up of 13 amino acids. Per the germline V gene, CDR1 is SQVTM and CDR2 is ANQGSEA. This CDR3 reads CSAKPTGRTEAFF. CDR3 in DNA: TGCAGCGCGAAACCGACAGGGAGGACTGAAGCTTTCTTT. Drawing the rest from reference TRBV29-1 and TRBJ1-1, the complete variable domain is SAVISQKPSRDICQRGTSLTIQCQVDSQVTMMFWYRQQPGQSLTLIATANQGSEATYESGFVIDKFPISRPNLTFSTLTVSNMSPEDSSIYLCSAKPTGRTEAFFGQGTRLTVV.

This clonotype was recorded many times. This chain links TRBV28 with TRBJ1-1, with D possibly TRBD1 on 5 matching bases. V lost 0 bases, J lost 1 base, and 9 bases lay in between. The CDR3 covers 15 residues. Germline values: CDR1 MDHEN, CDR2 SYDVKM. The DNA of the CDR3 is TGTGCCAGCAGTTTATGGATCACAGGGAACACTGAAGCTTTCTTT. Its translation is CASSLWITGNTEAFF.

In its sample, this clonotype was seen many times. The rearrangement uses TRBV12-3 or TRBV12-4 and TRBJ1-5; D remains unclear. There are 13 residues in the CDR3. Trimming removed 4 bases from V and 6 bases from J, with 10 bases in between. In nucleotides, the CDR3 is TGTGCCAGCAGTTCGTCTCCGGGTCAGCCCCAGCATTTT. As protein: CASSSSPGQPQHF.

In its sample, this clonotype was seen many times. The gene calls are TRBV12-3 or TRBV12-4 and TRBJ1-1, with D unresolved. The CDR3 is 13 residues long. Trimming took off 6 bases at V and 6 bases at J, with 14 bases between the two ends. The CDR3 coding sequence is TGTGCCAGCAGCGCTGGCTTCTTCCCTGAAGCTTTCTTT. It codes for CASSAGFFPEAFF.

The table lists this clonotype with many counts. V gene TRBV11-2 combines with J gene TRBJ2-7; maybe TRBD2 (5 bases). V lost 4 bases and J lost 3, with 10 bases in between. This CDR3 comprises 13 residues. The V gene's germline CDR1 is SGHAT and CDR2 FQNNGV. This CDR3 is CASSSGLDYEQYF. CDR3 DNA: TGTGCCAGCAGCTCCGGACTGGACTACGAGCAGTACTTC.

This clonotype was counted a few times. The chain joins TRBV4-3 to TRBJ1-1, with D hard to call. Germline CDR1 is LGHNA and CDR2 is YSLEER. The CDR3 is 16 residues long. V gave up 0 bases and J gave up 2 bases, with 13 bases separating them. This CDR3 reads CASSQDGVVRNTEAFF. Written as DNA, the CDR3 is TGCGCCAGCAGCCAAGATGGAGTTGTGCGTAACACTGAAGCTTTCTTT.

The J gene is TRBJ2-2, the V gene TRBV12-3 or TRBV12-4; perhaps TRBD2 as D (5 bases). V was cut by 3 bases and J by 2 bases, with 13 bases left in between. The length of the CDR3 is 16 residues. The CDR3 nucleotides read TGTGCCAGCAGTTTTTCCGACGGAGGTAACACCGGGGAGCTGTTTTTT. It codes for CASSFSDGGNTGELFF.

This clonotype was observed at least ten times. This chain uses TRBV12-3 or TRBV12-4 with TRBJ1-1; D not certain. This CDR3 is built from 13 residues. V dropped 5 bases and J dropped 3 bases, with 10 bases sitting between them. As DNA, the CDR3 is TGTGCCAGCAGTCTCCTCAGTGACACTGAAGCTTTCTTT. It translates to CASSLLSDTEAFF.

The gene calls are TRBV6-1 and TRBJ2-3; 8 bases line up with TRBD1. CDR3 length equals 15 residues. J was trimmed by 2 bases and V by 7 bases; bases with no gene match: 8. The germline CDR1 and CDR2 sequences are MNHNS and SASEGT. The CDR3 spells CASTVTGDTTDTQYF. The CDR3 bases are TGTGCCAGCACCGTGACAGGGGACACCACAGATACGCAGTATTTT.

This clonotype was observed a few times. V usage is TRBV12-3 or TRBV12-4 and J usage is TRBJ2-3, with 8 bases matching TRBD2. The V segment lost 6 bases and the J segment 4 bases; nucleotides outside the gene matches: 6. The CDR3 sequence is 14 residues long. In DNA, the CDR3 is TGTGCCAGCAGCCGAAGCGGGAGAGCAGATACGCAGTATTTT. This encodes CASSRSGRADTQYF.

The chain uses TRBV2 and TRBJ2-1; 8 nucleotides align to TRBD1. The CDR3 is made up of 16 amino acids. Germline lookup yields CDR1 SNHLY and CDR2 FYNNEI. Trimming removed 4 bases from V and 8 bases from J; junction bases left unmatched: 13. The DNA of the CDR3 is TGTGCCAGCAGTGGGGGCAGGGGGCTAGTTGGCGATGAGCAGTTCTTC. Its protein is CASSGGRGLVGDEQFF.

The chain carries TRBV28 and TRBJ2-2; weak D call: TRBD1 (6 bases). The germline V gene has CDR1 MDHEN and CDR2 SYDVKM. Between the trimmed V and J ends, which lost 3 bases and 3 bases, there was a span of 8 bases. The length of the CDR3 is 14 residues. The CDR3 region has the DNA TGTGCCAGCAGTTTCGGACAGTACACCGGGGAGCTGTTTTTT. This translates into CASSFGQYTGELFF.

This clonotype was picked up many times. This chain joins TRBV12-3 or TRBV12-4 and TRBJ2-2, with 9 positions matching TRBD1. The V gene end was trimmed by 3 bases and the J gene end by 2 bases; junction bases not matched to a gene: 7. The CDR3 runs to 17 residues. In nucleotides, the CDR3 is TGTGCCAGCAGTTTCGCCACAGGGGGCCTTAACACCGGGGAGCTGTTTTTT. This translates into CASSFATGGLNTGELFF.

The rearrangement joins TRBV6-1 to TRBJ2-3; D is unclear. This CDR3 region has 14 residues. Trimming took off 5 bases at V and 6 bases at J, with 15 bases between the two ends. Germline V gene data show CDR1 as MNHNS and CDR2 as SASEGT. CDR3 nucleotides: TGTGCCAGCAGTCGGAAGTCCGTGGGGGATACGCAGTATTTT. Translated, it gives CASSRKSVGDTQYF.

The chain has TRBV5-1 and TRBJ2-7; no firm D call. The CDR3 runs 13 residues. The germline gives CDR1 SGHRS, CDR2 YFSETQ. Trimming removed 0 bases from V and 6 bases from J, with 10 bases in between. The CDR3 spells CASSLDGTGEQYF. The CDR3 DNA reads TGCGCCAGCAGCTTGGACGGCACGGGCGAGCAGTACTTC.